This entry describes one TCR beta chain. This sample is part of a study of blood T cell repertoires in COVID-19. As for the study in general: There were acute and convalescent COVID-19 samples, and they came from the United States, Italy and Spain. T cells, B-cell-depleted T cells, or PBMCs provided the cDNA or gDNA that served as material.

Original processing methods: Amplifying reference gene primers gave estimates of nucleated cell counts. TCRdb's copy holds only in-frame clones and misses some; the assay was immunoSEQ multiplex PCR. That table furnishes V, J and clone size, whereas the DNA furnished D and trimming. The data contain roughly 260,000 clones, around nine tenths of them seen just once; the ten biggest clones take up roughly 9.8%. This CDR3 has 14 amino acids. V was cut by 5 bases and J by 6 bases, with 16 bases left in between. In germline, CDR1 is LNHDA, CDR2 SQIVND (reference sequence). This TCR was sampled from a man aged 35-49 years who had recovered from COVID-19. V and J are TRBV19 and TRBJ1-2; D call uncertain. Sequenced input: peripheral blood. In DNA form, the CDR3 reads TGTGCCAGTAGTCTAAGCCCAACAGAGCATGGCTACACCTTC. Translated, it gives CASSLSPTEHGYTF.